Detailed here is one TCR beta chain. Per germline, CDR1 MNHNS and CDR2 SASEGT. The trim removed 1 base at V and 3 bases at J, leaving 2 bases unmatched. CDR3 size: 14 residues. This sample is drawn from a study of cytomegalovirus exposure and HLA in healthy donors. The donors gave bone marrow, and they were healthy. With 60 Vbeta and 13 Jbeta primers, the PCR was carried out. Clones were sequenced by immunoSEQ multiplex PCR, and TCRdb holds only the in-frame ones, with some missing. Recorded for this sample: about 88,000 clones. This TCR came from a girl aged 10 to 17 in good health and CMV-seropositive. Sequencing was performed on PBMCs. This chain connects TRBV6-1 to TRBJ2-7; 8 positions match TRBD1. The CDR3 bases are TGTGCCAGCAGTGAAGGGACAGGGTTCTACGAGCAGTACTTC. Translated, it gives CASSEGTGFYEQYF.